Following are 10 T cell receptor beta chains from one sample sequenced in a study of T cell responses to AZD1222 COVID-19 vaccine. The repertoire was sequenced with immunoSEQ multiplex PCR; TCRdb's copy has only in-frame clones and lacks some. The table shows 120,000 or so clones, with roughly nine tenths occurring only once. This specimen consisted of peripheral blood, obtained on day 0 of AZD1222 vaccination. The receptors shown here come from an adult in good health.

The chain joins TRBV15 to TRBJ1-3; 9 nucleotides agree with TRBD1. Losses at the gene ends were 7 bases for V and 0 bases for J; bases not matched to a gene: 7. Per the germline V gene, CDR1 is LNHNV and CDR2 is YYDKDF (reference sequence). The length of the CDR3 is 16 residues. The CDR3 nucleotides read TGTGCCACCACCCCACAGGGGGCGAACTCTGGAAACACCATATATTTT. Translated: CATTPQGANSGNTIYF.

The chain couples TRBV6-6 to TRBJ2-7, with D possibly being TRBD1 (6 bases). The germline gives CDR1 MNHNY, CDR2 SVGAGI (reference sequence). The CDR3 runs 13 residues. With 7 bases removed from V and 2 bases from J, the gap between germline ends came to 12 bases. The CDR3 loop reads CASTPTGTYEQYF. DNA of the CDR3: TGTGCCAGCACCCCGACAGGAACCTACGAGCAGTACTTC.

This chain connects TRBV7-2 to TRBJ2-7; D remains unclear. This CDR3 contains 14 residues. CDR1 and CDR2 (germline): SGHTA, FQGNSA. V dropped 1 base and J dropped 1 base, with 8 bases sitting between them. Here the CDR3 DNA reads TGTGCCAGCAGCTTAGGGTTAAGGTCCTACGAGCAGTACTTC. This encodes CASSLGLRSYEQYF.

The rearrangement uses TRBV5-5 and TRBJ1-2, with 9 bases identical to TRBD1. Unmatched junction bases numbered 8, after V lost 0 bases and J lost 5 bases. Germline V gene sequence: CDR1 SGHKS, CDR2 YYEKEE (reference sequence). The CDR3 runs to 16 residues. CDR3 region: CASSLAPGQGEYGYTF. The CDR3 nucleotides are TGTGCCAGCAGCTTGGCCCCGGGACAGGGCGAGTATGGCTACACCTTC. Supplemented by reference TRBV5-5 and TRBJ1-2, the full variable domain reads DAGVTQSPTHLIKTRGQQVTLRCSPISGHKSVSWYQQVLGQGPQFIFQYYEKEERGRGNFPDRFSARQFPNYSSELNVNALLLGDSALYLCASSLAPGQGEYGYTFGSGTRLTVV.

This clone was seen only once. Germline and junction disagree at one end, which may indicate a read error. This rearrangement joins TRBV7-7 to TRBJ2-1; the match to TRBD2 covers 15 bases. This CDR3 is 16 amino acids long. Germline V CDR1 and CDR2: SSHAT, FNYEAQ (reference sequence). The CDR3 loop is CASSPGLAGGGNEQFF. DNA for the CDR3: TGTGCTAGCAGCCCTGGACTAGCGGGAGGGGGCAATGAGCAGTTCTTC.

The chain uses TRBV6-5 and TRBJ2-7; 13 bases are a match to TRBD2. Germline values: CDR1 MNHEY, CDR2 SVGAGI. The CDR3 covers 15 residues. J was trimmed by 5 bases and V by 4 bases; bases with no gene match: 5. CDR3 sequence reads: CASSWTSGSRNEQYF. CDR3 nucleotides: TGTGCCAGCAGTTGGACTAGCGGGAGTAGGAACGAGCAGTACTTC.

The rearrangement joins TRBV28 to TRBJ1-1; no definite D call. Trimming stripped 6 bases from V and 12 bases from J, with 11 bases between. There are 10 residues in the CDR3. CDR1 is MDHEN and CDR2 is SYDVKM in the germline V gene. CDR3 sequence reads: CASRRERSFF. CDR3 bases: TGTGCCAGCAGGCGCGAGAGATCTTTCTTT. The full variable domain, completed using reference TRBV28 and TRBJ1-1, is DVKVTQSSRYLVKRTGEKVFLECVQDMDHENMFWYRQDPGLGLRLIYFSYDVKMKEKGDIPEGYSVSREKKERFSLILESASTNQTSMYLCASRRERSFFGQGTRLTVV.

V is TRBV9 and J is TRBJ1-4; D perhaps matches TRBD1 (6 bases). Per the germline V gene, CDR1 is SGDLS and CDR2 is YYNGEE. V lost 4 bases to trimming and J lost 2 bases, with 12 bases between them. This CDR3 has 15 amino acids. CDR3 bases: TGTGCCAGCAGCCCCTCAGGGGCTACTAATGAAAAACTGTTTTTT. It yields the protein CASSPSGATNEKLFF.

CDR3 sequence (DNA): TGTGCCAGCAGCTTAGGACCGGCGCTCACCGTGAATGAAAAACTGTTTTTT. Translation gives CASSLGPALTVNEKLFF. This sequence joins TRBV7-9 and TRBJ1-4; D unresolved. V gave up 1 base and J gave up 5 bases, with 17 bases separating them. This CDR3 region has 17 residues. Per the germline V gene, CDR1 is SEHNR and CDR2 is FQNEAQ (reference sequence).

This clone was recorded once. The chain joins TRBV5-3 to TRBJ2-7; D uncertain. TRBV5-3 is classed as an ORF, of uncertain function. The CDR3 is made up of 17 amino acids. V gave up 1 base and J gave up 4 bases, with 21 bases separating them. The CDR3 nucleotides read TGTGCCAGAAGCTTGTCCGAAACTTTACGGCTTTTATACGAGCAGTACTTC. This translates into CARSLSETLRLLYEQYF.